This is a list of T cell receptor beta chains from one sample in a study of T cells after yellow fever vaccination. MiXCR, run by TCRdb on the 5' RACE reads, gives a single entry per CDR3 protein. The sample has about 350,000 distinct CDR3 sequences, roughly 4.3% seen once. The sequenced sample was PBMCs, obtained 5 days after the yellow fever booster vaccination. The receptors derive from a man in his late teens or twenties who received the YFV17D yellow fever vaccine. CDR3s include the opening cysteine and the closing phenylalanine or tryptophan. A D gene is named only where the DNA matches it firmly. For some rows the clone size is stated as once, few or many, or as a class when expanded; others skip it.

j_call clone_size d_call v_call cdr3_nt cdr3_aa
TRBJ2-3 - - TRBV24-1 TGTGCCACCAGTGACGCCGGGACCTCAGGCCGAGATACGCAGTATTTT CATSDAGTSGRDTQYF
TRBJ2-3 - TRBD2 TRBV5-6 TGTGCCAGCAGCTTGACAGGACTAGCAAACACAGATACGCAGTATTTT CASSLTGLANTDTQYF
TRBJ1-1 few - TRBV5-4 TGTGCCAGCAGCTTGGTGGTCGAAGCTGAAGCTTTCTTT CASSLVVEAEAFF
TRBJ2-5 few - TRBV5-6 TGTGCCAGCAGCTCGACAGGAAACCAAGAGACCCAGTACTTC CASSSTGNQETQYF
TRBJ2-2 - - TRBV4-2 TGTGCCAGCAGCCCGATAGCCGCCACCGGGGAGCTGTTTTTT CASSPIAATGELFF
TRBJ2-1 few TRBD2 TRBV13 TGTGCCAGCAGCTTAGGGGGACTAGCGGGGAAGCAGTTCTTC CASSLGGLAGKQFF
TRBJ2-2 - - TRBV6-2/TRBV6-3 TGTGCCAGCAGTTACGCCGCGAACACCGGGGAGCTGTTTTTT CASSYAANTGELFF
TRBJ1-1 - - TRBV6-2/TRBV6-3 TGTGCCAGCACTCCGGCAGGGAACACTGAAGCTTTCTTT CASTPAGNTEAFF
TRBJ2-5 few TRBD1 TRBV12-3/TRBV12-4 TGTGCCAGCAGTTTTCTGGGACAGCAAGAGACCCAGTACTTC CASSFLGQQETQYF
TRBJ2-1 - - TRBV10-3 TGTGCCATCAGTGACCTCCACCTACTAGTACGGAATGAGCAGTTCTTC CAISDLHLLVRNEQFF
TRBJ2-6 - - TRBV25-1 TGTGCCAGCAGTGCGGCCGGATCTGGGGCCAACGTCCTGACTTTC CASSAAGSGANVLTF
TRBJ2-7 few - TRBV6-2/TRBV6-3 TGTGCCAGCAGTTGGACCCGGGTCTACGAGCAGTACTTC CASSWTRVYEQYF
TRBJ2-5 many - TRBV6-5 TGTGCCAGCACCCGAGGGGAGCAAGAGACCCAGTACTTC CASTRGEQETQYF
TRBJ2-5 few - TRBV5-1 TGCGCCAGCAGCCCGACAGACAGAGAGAGTACCCAGTACTTC CASSPTDRESTQYF
TRBJ2-1 - TRBD2 TRBV12-5 TGTGCTAGTGGGCCGTGGCGGGGGAGCCCGGATGAGCAGTTCTTC CASGPWRGSPDEQFF
TRBJ1-1 few - TRBV7-2 TGTGCCAGCAGCGCACAACCCCGGAACACTGAAGCTTTCTTT CASSAQPRNTEAFF
TRBJ2-2 few TRBD1 TRBV4-3 TGCGCCAGCAGCCCAGGGGGTTACGCGAACACCGGGGAGCTGTTTTTT CASSPGGYANTGELFF
TRBJ1-5 - TRBD1 TRBV7-9 TGTGCCAGAGGGACAGGGGGAGGGAATCAGCCCCAGCATTTT CARGTGGGNQPQHF
TRBJ2-3 few TRBD2 TRBV6-6 TGTGCCGGCTCCGGGACTAGCGGGGGGGGCCCAGATACGCAGTATTTT CAGSGTSGGGPDTQYF
TRBJ2-1 few - TRBV3-1 TGTGCCAGCAGCCGAAGGGCGGGGGCATACAATGAGCAGTTCTTC CASSRRAGAYNEQFF
TRBJ1-4 few - TRBV6-1 TGTGCCAGCAGCGGACAGCCCTTTAATGAAAAACTGTTTTTT CASSGQPFNEKLFF
TRBJ1-4 few - TRBV2 TGTGCCAGCGGGTCAACTAATGAAAAACTGTTTTTT CASGSTNEKLFF
TRBJ2-2 - - TRBV19 TGTGCCAGTAGTAATCCAGGGGCCACCGGGGAGCTGTTTTTT CASSNPGATGELFF
TRBJ2-1 many TRBD2 TRBV7-2 TGTGCCAGCAGCCGGCAGCGGGGGGACAATGAGCAGTTCTTC CASSRQRGDNEQFF
TRBJ1-2 many TRBD1 TRBV7-2 TGTGCCAGCAGCTTAGGGACAGGACTTACTAACTATGGCTACACCTTC CASSLGTGLTNYGYTF
TRBJ2-1 - - TRBV29-1 TGCAGCGTACCTTTTGGGGGATATGAGCAGTTCTTC CSVPFGGYEQFF
TRBJ1-5 - - TRBV7-9 TGTGCCAGCAGCCCCGGGGGGGCGACAGGACAGCCCCAGCATTTT CASSPGGATGQPQHF
TRBJ2-5 - - TRBV5-6 TGTGCCAGCAGCTGGAGACAACTCGTCCAAGAGACCCAGTACTTC CASSWRQLVQETQYF
TRBJ2-1 few - TRBV4-1 TGCGCCAGCAGCCAAGGTTGGGGAACCAATGAGCAGTTCTTC CASSQGWGTNEQFF
TRBJ2-3 many TRBD2 TRBV20-1 TGCAGTGCTAATGGCTTAGCGGGGAGCCTGGGTACGCAGTATTTT CSANGLAGSLGTQYF
TRBJ2-2 few - TRBV5-1 TGCGCCAGCAGTCGGCGGGTGGAGACCGGGGAGCTGTTTTTT CASSRRVETGELFF
TRBJ2-7 many TRBD2 TRBV7-9 TGTGCCAGCAGCCAGGGACTAGCGGGGATCTACGAGCAGTACTTC CASSQGLAGIYEQYF
TRBJ1-3 - - TRBV5-1 TGCGCCAGCAGCTTGGGAGGTCGGCAGGGTCGCTCTGGAAACACCATATATTTT CASSLGGRQGRSGNTIYF
TRBJ1-1 few - TRBV6-6 TGTGCCAGCAGTTTGCCGGACGGGGGGGCCCACACTGAAGCTTTCTTT CASSLPDGGAHTEAFF
TRBJ1-2 few - TRBV5-5 TGTGCCAGCAGCTTGGAAAGGGGAGACTATGGCTACACCTTC CASSLERGDYGYTF